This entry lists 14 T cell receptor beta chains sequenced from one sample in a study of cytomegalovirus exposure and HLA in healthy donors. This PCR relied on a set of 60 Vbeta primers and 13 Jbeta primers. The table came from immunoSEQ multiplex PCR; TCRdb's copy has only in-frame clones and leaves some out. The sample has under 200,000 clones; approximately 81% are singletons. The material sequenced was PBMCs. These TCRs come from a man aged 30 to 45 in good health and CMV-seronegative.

The CDR3 bases are TGTGCCATCAGGCCTACTAGCGGGAGAAGCTCCTACAATGAGCAGTTCTTC. This codes for CAIRPTSGRSSYNEQFF. The rearrangement joins TRBV10-3 to TRBJ2-1, with TRBD2 matching 11 bases. With V trimmed by 6 bases and J by 0 bases, 7 bases remained unmatched. There are 17 residues in the CDR3. Germline CDR1 and CDR2: ENHRY and SYGVKD.

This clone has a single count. Here the CDR3 DNA reads TGTGCCAGTAGTATCCTGGCCGCAGGGTACTATGGCTACACCTTC. Amino acid sequence: CASSILAAGYYGYTF. J is TRBJ1-2 and V is TRBV19; D might be TRBD1 (5 bases). CDR3 size: 15 residues. The germline gives CDR1 LNHDA, CDR2 SQIVND (reference sequence). Trimming took 3 bases from V and 3 from J, leaving 14 bases between them.

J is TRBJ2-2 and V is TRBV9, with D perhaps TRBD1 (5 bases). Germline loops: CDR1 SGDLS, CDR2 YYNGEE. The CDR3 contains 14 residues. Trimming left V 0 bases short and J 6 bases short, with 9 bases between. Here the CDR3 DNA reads TGTGCCAGCAGCGTAGAGACCAGGGCCGGGGAGCTGTTTTTT. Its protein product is CASSVETRAGELFF.

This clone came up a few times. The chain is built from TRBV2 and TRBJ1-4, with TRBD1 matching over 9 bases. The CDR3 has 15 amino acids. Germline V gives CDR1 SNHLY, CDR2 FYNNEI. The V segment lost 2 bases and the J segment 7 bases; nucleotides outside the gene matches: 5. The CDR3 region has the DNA TGTGCCAGCAGTGAAATCACAGGGGGCGGTGAAAAACTGTTTTTT. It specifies CASSEITGGGEKLFF.

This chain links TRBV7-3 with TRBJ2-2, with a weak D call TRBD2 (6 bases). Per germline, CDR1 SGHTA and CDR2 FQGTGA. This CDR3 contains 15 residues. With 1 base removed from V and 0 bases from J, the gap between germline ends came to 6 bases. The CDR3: CASSLSGANTGELFF. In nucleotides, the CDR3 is TGTGCCAGCAGCTTAAGCGGGGCGAACACCGGGGAGCTGTTTTTT. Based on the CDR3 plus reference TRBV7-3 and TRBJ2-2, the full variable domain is GAGVSQTPSNKVTEKGKYVELRCDPISGHTALYWYRQSLGQGPEFLIYFQGTGAADDSGLPNDRFFAVRPEGSVSTLKIQRTERGDSAVYLCASSLSGANTGELFFGEGSRLTVL.

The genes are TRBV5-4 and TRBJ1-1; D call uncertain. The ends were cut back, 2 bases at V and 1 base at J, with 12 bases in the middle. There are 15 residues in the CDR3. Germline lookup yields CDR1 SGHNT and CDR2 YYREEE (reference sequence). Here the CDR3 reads CASSFPLGENTEAFF. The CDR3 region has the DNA TGTGCCAGCAGCTTTCCGCTCGGAGAGAACACTGAAGCTTTCTTT.

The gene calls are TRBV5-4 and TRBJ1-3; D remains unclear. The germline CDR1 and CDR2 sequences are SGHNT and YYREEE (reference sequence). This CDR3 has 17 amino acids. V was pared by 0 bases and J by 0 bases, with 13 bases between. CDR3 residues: CASSLAAGQSSGNTIYF. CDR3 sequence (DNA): TGTGCCAGCAGCTTGGCCGCAGGCCAGAGCTCTGGAAACACCATATATTTT.

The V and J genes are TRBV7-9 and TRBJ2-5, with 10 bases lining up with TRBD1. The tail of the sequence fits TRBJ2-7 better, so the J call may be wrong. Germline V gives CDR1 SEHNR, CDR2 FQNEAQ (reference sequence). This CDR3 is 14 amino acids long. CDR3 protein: CASSLVGTGDEQYF. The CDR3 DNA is TGTGCCAGCAGCTTAGTTGGGACAGGGGACGAGCAGTACTTC.

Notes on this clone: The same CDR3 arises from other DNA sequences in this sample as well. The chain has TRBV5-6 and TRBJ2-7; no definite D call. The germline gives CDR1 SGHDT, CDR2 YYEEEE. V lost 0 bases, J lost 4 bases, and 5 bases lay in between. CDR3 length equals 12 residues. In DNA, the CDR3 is TGTGCCAGCAGCTTGGGAACTTACGAGCAGTACTTC. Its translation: CASSLGTYEQYF.

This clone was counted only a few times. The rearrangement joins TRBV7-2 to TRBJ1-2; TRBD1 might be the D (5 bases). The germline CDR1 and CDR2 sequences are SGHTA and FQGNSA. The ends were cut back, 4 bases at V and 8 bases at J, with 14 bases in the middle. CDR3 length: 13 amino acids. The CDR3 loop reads CASSSQGGWGYTF. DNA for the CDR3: TGTGCCAGCAGCTCTCAGGGTGGTTGGGGCTACACCTTC. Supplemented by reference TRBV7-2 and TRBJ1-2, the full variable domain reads GAGVSQSPSNKVTEKGKDVELRCDPISGHTALYWYRQSLGQGLEFLIYFQGNSAPDKSGLPSDRFSAERTGGSVSTLTIQRTQQEDSAVYLCASSSQGGWGYTFGSGTRLTVV.

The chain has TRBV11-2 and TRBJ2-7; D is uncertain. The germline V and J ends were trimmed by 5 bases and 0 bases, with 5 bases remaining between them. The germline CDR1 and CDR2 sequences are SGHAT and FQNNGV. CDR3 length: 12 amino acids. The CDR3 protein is CASSVSSYEQYF. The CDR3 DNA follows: TGTGCCAGCAGCGTTAGCTCCTACGAGCAGTACTTC.

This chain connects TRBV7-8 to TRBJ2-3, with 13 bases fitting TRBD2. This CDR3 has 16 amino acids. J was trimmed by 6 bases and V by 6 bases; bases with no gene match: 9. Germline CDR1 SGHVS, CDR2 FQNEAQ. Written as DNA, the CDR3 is TGTGCCAGCAGATGGACTAGCGGGGGTCTGGGGGATACGCAGTATTTT. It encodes CASRWTSGGLGDTQYF.

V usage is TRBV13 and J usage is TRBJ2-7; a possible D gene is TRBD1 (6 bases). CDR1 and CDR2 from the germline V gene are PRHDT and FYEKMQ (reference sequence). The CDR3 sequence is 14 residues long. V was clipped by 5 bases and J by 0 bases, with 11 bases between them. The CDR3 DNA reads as TGTGCCAGCAGCCCGCGAGGGGGCTCCTACGAGCAGTACTTC. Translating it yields CASSPRGGSYEQYF.

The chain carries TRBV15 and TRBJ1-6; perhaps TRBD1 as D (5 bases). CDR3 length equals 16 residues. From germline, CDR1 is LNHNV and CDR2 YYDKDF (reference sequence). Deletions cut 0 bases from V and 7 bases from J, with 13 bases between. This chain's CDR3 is CATSRDYPGQNSPLHF. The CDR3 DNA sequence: TGTGCCACCAGCAGAGACTATCCAGGGCAGAATTCACCCCTCCACTTT.